The 28 T cell receptor beta chains given below trace back to one sample, sequenced in a study of HIV-infected patients and healthy controls. All unsorted peripheral T cells were captured because whole blood was used without fractionation. Alpha and beta constant-region primers primed reverse transcription of 500 to 550 ng RNA. Separate chain-specific third strand synthesis with multiplexing indices produced the alpha and beta libraries. MiXCR, applied by TCRdb to the 5' RACE reads, yields one record per CDR3 protein. The sample gives approximately 5,700 distinct CDR3 sequences, 20% to 25% of which show up once; around 25% is in the top ten. The specimen was blood, collected before antiretroviral therapy. These receptors all stem from an adult with HIV infection.

This clonotype was seen ten or more times. J is TRBJ2-1 and V is TRBV11-2; 16 bases agree with TRBD2. J was trimmed by 4 bases and V by 6 bases; bases with no gene match: 9. CDR1 is SGHAT, CDR2 FQNNGV, per germline. The CDR3 has 18 amino acids. CDR3 nucleotide sequence: TGTGCCAGCAGAACCGGGACTAGCGGGGGGGAAAGGTACAATGAGCAGTTCTTC. It yields the protein CASRTGTSGGERYNEQFF.

This clonotype was seen many times. The V call is TRBV19, the J call TRBJ2-1; the D gene is possibly TRBD1 (6 bases). Trimming took off 5 bases at V and 1 base at J, with 12 bases between the two ends. This CDR3 is 15 amino acids long. Germline CDR1 is LNHDA and CDR2 is SQIVND (reference sequence). The CDR3 region is CASSDAGTSYNEQFF. CDR3 nucleotides: TGTGCCAGTAGTGACGCCGGGACATCCTACAATGAGCAGTTCTTC.

This clonotype ranks as medium-sized. V is TRBV4-1 and J is TRBJ2-3; 8 bases agree with TRBD1. The trim removed 1 base at V and 4 bases at J, leaving 4 bases unmatched. CDR1 and CDR2 from the germline V gene are MGHRA and YSYEKL. The CDR3 is 15 amino acids. CDR3 DNA: TGCGCCAGCAGCCAAGTCACAGGGGGTTCAGATACGCAGTATTTT. It yields the protein CASSQVTGGSDTQYF.

The J gene is TRBJ1-4, the V gene TRBV15; no clear D. Trimming pared 1 base from V and 6 bases from J, leaving 15 bases between. This CDR3 has 16 residues. Per the germline V gene, CDR1 is LNHNV and CDR2 is YYDKDF (reference sequence). The CDR3 protein is CATSRVPLGPDEKLFF. In nucleotides, the CDR3 is TGTGCCACCAGCAGAGTCCCCCTAGGCCCGGATGAAAAACTGTTTTTT.

At least ten counts were recorded for this clonotype. The genes are TRBV20-1 and TRBJ1-1; D unresolved. This CDR3 is built from 15 residues. V was clipped by 4 bases and J by 2 bases, with 17 bases between them. The V gene's germline CDR1 is DFQATT and CDR2 SNEGSKA (reference sequence). CDR3 nucleotide sequence: TGCAGTGCTACCCATACCCCTACAGCTAACACTGAAGCTTTCTTT. Amino acid sequence: CSATHTPTANTEAFF.

The chain combines TRBV28 with TRBJ1-5; D is possibly TRBD1 (6 bases). The CDR3 is 19 amino acids. V shed 1 base and J shed 6 bases, with 25 bases lying between them. Germline V gives CDR1 MDHEN, CDR2 SYDVKM. CDR3 coding DNA: TGTGCCAGCAGTTTATTCGCTCGAATGGGGGCAGGGGTCTCTCAGCCCCAGCATTTT. Protein sequence: CASSLFARMGAGVSQPQHF. Full variable domain (remainder filled in from reference TRBV28 and TRBJ1-5): DVKVTQSSRYLVKRTGEKVFLECVQDMDHENMFWYRQDPGLGLRLIYFSYDVKMKEKGDIPEGYSVSREKKERFSLILESASTNQTSMYLCASSLFARMGAGVSQPQHFGDGTRLSIL.

The chain combines TRBV24-1 with TRBJ2-3; tentative D call: TRBD2 (6 bases). With 9 bases removed from V and 2 bases from J, the gap between germline ends came to 8 bases. Germline-derived CDR1 and CDR2 are KGHDR and SFDVKD. The length of the CDR3 is 12 residues. DNA for the CDR3: TGTGCCACCGGAGGGGCCACAGATACGCAGTATTTT. It specifies CATGGATDTQYF.

This clonotype was seen more than once but under ten times. The V call is TRBV11-2, the J call TRBJ1-1; 7 bases agree with TRBD1. Unmatched junction bases numbered 3, after V lost 5 bases and J lost 3 bases. Germline V lookup: CDR1 SGHAT, CDR2 FQNNGV. The CDR3 has 13 amino acids. CDR3 DNA: TGTGCCAGCAGCGTGCAGGGGGACACTGAAGCTTTCTTT. Translated, it gives CASSVQGDTEAFF.

At least ten counts were recorded for this clonotype. This chain links TRBV28 with TRBJ2-7; no clear D. V lost 2 bases and J 6 bases, leaving 14 bases between the germline ends. The CDR3 is 14 amino acids. Germline V gene data show CDR1 as MDHEN and CDR2 as SYDVKM. The CDR3 nucleotides are TGTGCCAGCAGTTTAGCGAACGGCCCCGGCGAGCAGTACTTC. This gives the protein CASSLANGPGEQYF.

This clonotype is labeled as medium-sized (0.01 to 0.1%). This chain joins TRBV7-9 and TRBJ1-2, with TRBD1 matching over 10 bases. Germline CDR1 SEHNR, CDR2 FQNEAQ (reference sequence). The V segment lost 6 bases and the J segment 6 bases; nucleotides outside the gene matches: 13. The CDR3 length is 16 residues. The DNA of the CDR3 is TGTGCCAGCAGTACCGGGACAGGGGACCTTCTGGATGGCTACACCTTC. Its protein is CASSTGTGDLLDGYTF. Drawing the rest from reference TRBV7-9 and TRBJ1-2, the complete variable domain is DTGVSQNPRHKITKRGQNVTFRCDPISEHNRLYWYRQTLGQGPEFLTYFQNEAQLEKSRLLSDRFSAERPKGSFSTLEIQRTEQGDSAMYLCASSTGTGDLLDGYTFGSGTRLTVV.

The J gene is TRBJ2-1, the V gene TRBV6-6; 10 bases map to TRBD2. The CDR3 has 17 amino acids. Germline CDR1 is MNHNY and CDR2 is SVGAGI (reference sequence). Trimming took 5 bases from V and 9 from J; bases not matched to a gene: 16. The DNA of the CDR3 is TGTGCCAGCAGTCCGCGGTCAAGCGGGGGGGCTAAGAGTGAGCAGTTCTTC. This codes for CASSPRSSGGAKSEQFF.

In this sample, this clonotype is medium-sized. The rearrangement joins TRBV4-1 to TRBJ2-7; 10 bases are a match to TRBD2. The trim removed 0 bases at V and 7 bases at J, leaving 6 bases unmatched. Germline V gene lookup returns CDR1 MGHRA and CDR2 YSYEKL. The CDR3 runs 15 residues. DNA for the CDR3: TGCGCCAGCAGCCAAGAAGCGGGGGGGCCGGGTGAGCAGTACTTC. It specifies CASSQEAGGPGEQYF.

Of note for this clonotype: This may arise from a read error, as a much more abundant clone is one base away. V usage is TRBV7-2 and J usage is TRBJ2-7; a possible D gene is TRBD2 (6 bases). Germline values: CDR1 SGHTA, CDR2 FQGNSA. This CDR3 region has 13 residues. Trimming cost V 1 base and J 7 bases, with 11 bases left between them. For the CDR3, the DNA is TGTGCCAGCAGCTTAGACCCGGGAGATGAGCAGTACTTC. It translates to CASSLDPGDEQYF.

V and J are TRBV9 and TRBJ2-3; TRBD1 aligns across 9 bases. This CDR3 spans 14 amino acids. V trimming: 3 bases; J trimming: 4 bases; junction bases outside the gene matches: 3. CDR1 is SGDLS, CDR2 YYNGEE, per germline. The CDR3 here is CASSAGQGPDTQYF. The CDR3 region has the DNA TGTGCCAGCAGCGCGGGACAGGGTCCAGATACGCAGTATTTT.

In its sample, this clonotype ranks as medium-sized. The chain carries TRBV5-8 and TRBJ1-1, with unresolved D. V was trimmed by 0 bases and J by 2 bases, leaving 5 bases between them. This CDR3 comprises 13 residues. Germline CDR1 reads SGHTS; CDR2 reads YDEGEE. The CDR3 reads CASSLEHNTEAFF. In DNA form, the CDR3 reads TGTGCCAGCAGCTTGGAGCATAACACTGAAGCTTTCTTT. The complete variable domain, with remaining parts taken from reference TRBV5-8 and TRBJ1-1, reads EAGVTQSPTHLIKTRGQQATLRCSPISGHTSVYWYQQALGLGLQFLLWYDEGEERNRGNFPPRFSGRQFPNYSSELNVNALELEDSALYLCASSLEHNTEAFFGQGTRLTVV.

This chain links TRBV20-1 with TRBJ2-1, with no clear D. V was pared by 0 bases and J by 2 bases, with 5 bases between. Germline V gene data show CDR1 as DFQATT and CDR2 as SNEGSKA (reference sequence). The CDR3 consists of 13 residues. The CDR3, as DNA: TGCAGTGCTAGAGATTGGCCCTACAATGAGCAGTTCTTC. It is translated as CSARDWPYNEQFF.

This clonotype is classed as medium-sized (0.01 to 0.1%). The chain is built from TRBV11-2 and TRBJ2-5; D may be TRBD2 (6 bases). There are 13 residues in the CDR3. V gave up 5 bases and J gave up 5 bases, with 12 bases separating them. Germline V lookup: CDR1 SGHAT, CDR2 FQNNGV. The CDR3 is CASSPPRGETQYF. In DNA form, the CDR3 reads TGTGCCAGCAGCCCCCCCCGGGGGGAGACCCAGTACTTC.

About this clonotype itself: Being one base from a much bigger clone, this may be a read error. The genes are TRBV24-1 and TRBJ2-5, with 7 bases identical to TRBD1. CDR1 is KGHDR and CDR2 is SFDVKD in the germline V gene. CDR3 length equals 16 residues. Unmatched junction bases numbered 11, after V lost 3 bases and J lost 5 bases. The CDR3 DNA sequence: TGTGCCACCAGTGATCTCCCGGGACAGCCCCTGGAGACCCAGTACTTC. It codes for CATSDLPGQPLETQYF.

In this sample, this clonotype turned up many times. This chain's CDR3 is CASSQVFGRYNSPLHF. In DNA, the CDR3 is TGTGCCAGCAGCCAAGTGTTTGGTCGGTATAATTCACCCCTCCACTTT. This chain connects TRBV3-1 to TRBJ1-6; D is undetermined. Trimming shortened V by 1 base and J by 4 bases, and 11 bases separated the two germline ends. In germline, CDR1 is LGHDT, CDR2 YNNKEL (reference sequence). The CDR3 is 16 residues long.

Concerning this clonotype itself: With a much larger clone just one base away, this may be a read error. V usage is TRBV6-5 and J usage is TRBJ1-2, with D possibly matching TRBD1 (6 bases). Germline V gene data show CDR1 as MNHEY and CDR2 as SVGAGI. The CDR3 totals 14 residues. V was cut by 7 bases and J by 8 bases, with 20 bases left in between. The CDR3 DNA reads as TGTGCCAGCATCGCGAGTATCAGGGGCGAGGGCTACACCTTC. Its translation is CASIASIRGEGYTF.

By sample share, this clonotype is large. The J gene is TRBJ2-7, the V gene TRBV7-9, with D tentatively TRBD1 or TRBD2 (5 bases each). This CDR3 region has 15 residues. CDR1 is SEHNR and CDR2 is FQNEAQ in the germline V gene (reference sequence). V lost 5 bases, J lost 5 bases, and 19 bases lay in between. The CDR3 here is CASSTGTAALNEQYF. The CDR3 bases are TGTGCCAGCAGCACCGGGACCGCCGCCCTGAACGAGCAGTACTTC.

The table lists this clonotype with many counts. This chain uses TRBV6-5 with TRBJ2-1; no firm D call. V was cut by 2 bases and J by 0 bases, with 14 bases left in between. The length of the CDR3 is 17 residues. Looked up from germline, CDR1 is MNHEY and CDR2 is SVGAGI. CDR3 in DNA: TGTGCCAGCAGTTACCCCCCTTTTCCCAGCTCCTACAATGAGCAGTTCTTC. This sequence encodes CASSYPPFPSSYNEQFF.

On this clonotype itself: A much larger clonotype is one base distant, so this may be a read error. The CDR3: CASIVGPAGSQETQYF. In nucleotides, the CDR3 is TGTGCCAGCATCGTAGGGCCAGCGGGGTCTCAAGAGACCCAGTACTTC. The chain uses TRBV9 and TRBJ2-5; 7 bases are a match to TRBD2. Germline V gene sequence: CDR1 SGDLS, CDR2 YYNGEE. The CDR3 runs 16 residues.

This clonotype was observed at least ten times. This rearrangement joins TRBV7-9 to TRBJ1-6, with D possibly being TRBD1 (6 bases). V was pared by 1 base and J by 10 bases, with 14 bases between. The CDR3 extends over 15 amino acids. Looked up from germline, CDR1 is SEHNR and CDR2 is FQNEAQ (reference sequence). CDR3 protein: CASSLEGQGWSPLHF. CDR3 in DNA: TGTGCCAGCAGCTTAGAAGGGCAGGGGTGGTCACCCCTCCACTTT.

This clonotype was seen only a few times. The V gene is TRBV3-1, the J gene TRBJ1-3; D is possibly TRBD1 (5 bases). The CDR3 has 15 residues. From germline, CDR1 is LGHDT and CDR2 YNNKEL (reference sequence). The V gene lost 1 base and the J gene lost 4 bases, with 11 bases spanning the gap. This CDR3 is CASSQVWDGGNTIYF. The DNA for the CDR3 is TGTGCCAGCAGCCAAGTTTGGGACGGAGGAAACACCATATATTTT.

This clonotype was recorded at least ten times. The V call is TRBV10-3, the J call TRBJ1-4; TRBD1 might be the D (5 bases). V dropped 8 bases and J dropped 5 bases, with 12 bases sitting between them. The CDR3 is 13 residues long. Germline V CDR1 and CDR2: ENHRY, SYGVKD. CDR3 sequence (DNA): TGTGCCATCTCCTGGGGGGGGAATGAAAAACTGTTTTTT. Amino acid sequence: CAISWGGNEKLFF.

This clonotype was counted ten times or more. The chain has TRBV6-2 or TRBV6-3 and TRBJ1-1; D call uncertain. Trimming pared 8 bases from V and 0 bases from J, leaving 13 bases between. The CDR3 is made up of 14 amino acids. Per germline, CDR1 MNHEY and CDR2 SVGEGT. In DNA form, the CDR3 reads TGTGCCAGCTCAAAAGGACGGCTGAACACTGAAGCTTTCTTT. Encoded protein: CASSKGRLNTEAFF.

As for this clonotype: A clone one base away is much larger, so this may be a read error. The V and J genes are TRBV11-2 and TRBJ2-1, with no clear D. Trimming took off 5 bases at V and 8 bases at J, with 10 bases between the two ends. CDR1 is SGHAT and CDR2 is FQNNGV in the germline V gene. CDR3 size: 12 residues. CDR3 bases: TGTGCCAGCAGCCAGAAGGGCTATGAGCAGTTCTTC. Its protein is CASSQKGYEQFF.